This paragraph reports one T cell receptor (beta chain). The antigen is unknown. This sample stems from a study of T cell repertoires in cytomegalovirus infection. Overall study context: In public TCR beta signatures, there were indications of both CMV infection and matching HLA type.

Points from the study as a whole: CMV carriers with the relevant HLA were identified by cumulative public TCR beta family frequency. The ex vivo response was dominated by HLA-C-restricted CMV-specific TCR beta clonotypes.

The CDR3 length is 15 residues. V lost 2 bases, J lost 5 bases, and 13 bases lay in between. Each CDR3 protein is one row after TCRdb ran MiXCR on the reads. This table holds approximately 110,000 distinct CDR3 sequences, around 45% found once. The specimen comprised CD8+ T cells from cultured PBMCs, sampled from culture after CMV antigen stimulation. This chain joins TRBV12-3 or TRBV12-4 and TRBJ1-5, with D possibly TRBD1 on 5 matching bases. The origin of this receptor is a human donor in good health (CMV status not recorded). Some clones in this sample may be carry-over from other donors' samples. The CDR3 DNA reads TGTGCCAGCAGTTTACGGGCAGGGACGGATCAGCCCCAGCATTTT. It yields the protein CASSLRAGTDQPQHF.